Listed below are T cell receptor beta chains from one sample, sequenced in a study of shared T cell receptors in the human thymus. Some clones are missing from TCRdb's copy, which holds only in-frame ones; the method was immunoSEQ multiplex PCR. The sample yields fewer than 700,000 clones, approximately 88% seen once. These data were also reused for a study on human thymus T cells.

The specimen was thymocytes. Every receptor here comes from a boy in the first two years of life with a congenital heart defect. Each CDR3 is given with its conserved first and last residue. A D gene is named only where the DNA matches it firmly. Rows may omit the clone size; those that give it use once, few, many or a size class.

j_gene: TRBJ1-4
v_gene: TRBV5-6
d_gene: TRBD1
abundance: few
CDR3aa: CASSLRDRNNEKLFF
CDR3nt: TGTGCCAGCAGCCTCCGGGACAGGAATAATGAAAAACTGTTTTTT

j_gene: TRBJ2-4
v_gene: TRBV11-3
d_gene: .
abundance: .
CDR3aa: CASSLGGFGSRQIQYF
CDR3nt: TGTGCCAGCAGCTTAGGTGGCTTTGGGAGCAGGCAAATTCAGTACTTC

j_gene: TRBJ2-7
v_gene: TRBV11-2
d_gene: .
abundance: .
CDR3aa: CASSSFHSLYEQYF
CDR3nt: TGTGCCAGCAGCTCGTTTCACTCCCTCTACGAGCAGTACTTC

j_gene: TRBJ2-5
v_gene: TRBV14
d_gene: .
abundance: few
CDR3aa: CASSLTGSVETQYF
CDR3nt: TGTGCCAGCAGCCTTACAGGGAGTGTAGAGACCCAGTACTTC

j_gene: TRBJ2-7
v_gene: TRBV5-1
d_gene: .
abundance: .
CDR3aa: CASSEQTGMGYEQYF
CDR3nt: TGCGCCAGCAGCGAACAGACAGGAATGGGCTACGAGCAGTACTTC

j_gene: TRBJ2-3
v_gene: TRBV6-5
d_gene: TRBD1
abundance: .
CDR3aa: CASSSDRDRGTDTQYF
CDR3nt: TGTGCCAGCAGTTCAGACCGGGACAGGGGGACAGATACGCAGTATTTT

j_gene: TRBJ1-3
v_gene: TRBV6-5
d_gene: .
abundance: .
CDR3aa: CASKGRGEAGNTIYF
CDR3nt: TGTGCCAGCAAGGGGAGGGGAGAGGCTGGAAACACCATATATTTT

j_gene: TRBJ2-3
v_gene: TRBV4-3
d_gene: .
abundance: .
CDR3aa: CASSQDVARWANTQYF
CDR3nt: TGCGCCAGCAGCCAAGATGTAGCGAGATGGGCGAATACGCAGTATTTT

j_gene: TRBJ1-1
v_gene: TRBV18
d_gene: TRBD1
abundance: few
CDR3aa: CASSPQDREGTEAFF
CDR3nt: TGTGCCAGCTCACCACAAGACAGGGAAGGCACTGAAGCTTTCTTT

j_gene: TRBJ2-3
v_gene: TRBV4-2
d_gene: TRBD2
abundance: .
CDR3aa: CASSQEGRTGGRTSTDTQYF
CDR3nt: TGTGCCAGCAGCCAAGAGGGAAGGACGGGAGGACGGACTAGCACAGATACGCAGTATTTT

j_gene: TRBJ2-7
v_gene: TRBV5-1
d_gene: .
abundance: .
CDR3aa: CASSLQGSDSYEQYF
CDR3nt: TGCGCCAGCAGCTTGCAGGGGTCAGACTCCTACGAGCAGTACTTC

j_gene: TRBJ2-7
v_gene: TRBV28
d_gene: TRBD2
abundance: .
CDR3aa: CASSLRSGSGYEQYF
CDR3nt: TGTGCCAGCAGTTTGCGCAGCGGGAGTGGCTACGAGCAGTACTTC

j_gene: TRBJ2-1
v_gene: TRBV20-1
d_gene: .
abundance: .
CDR3aa: CSARAGNEQFF
CDR3nt: TGCAGTGCTAGAGCCGGGAATGAGCAGTTCTTC

j_gene: TRBJ2-3
v_gene: TRBV7-6
d_gene: TRBD2
abundance: .
CDR3aa: CASSSLAGAPTDTQYF
CDR3nt: TGTGCCAGCAGCTCCCTAGCGGGAGCCCCCACAGATACGCAGTATTTT

j_gene: TRBJ2-2
v_gene: TRBV6-4
d_gene: TRBD2
abundance: .
CDR3aa: CASSDQRDQNTGELFF
CDR3nt: TGTGCCAGCAGTGACCAGCGGGACCAGAACACCGGGGAGCTGTTTTTT

j_gene: TRBJ2-5
v_gene: TRBV6-1
d_gene: TRBD1
abundance: .
CDR3aa: CASDRDNFRETQYF
CDR3nt: TGTGCCAGCGACAGGGATAATTTCCGAGAGACCCAGTACTTC

j_gene: TRBJ2-3
v_gene: TRBV10-2
d_gene: .
abundance: .
CDR3aa: CATLTLAYTQYF
CDR3nt: TGCGCCACGCTAACCCTAGCGTATACGCAGTATTTT

j_gene: TRBJ1-5
v_gene: TRBV6-5
d_gene: .
abundance: .
CDR3aa: CASSYGDYTGNQPQHF
CDR3nt: TGTGCCAGCAGTTACGGAGATTATACAGGGAATCAGCCCCAGCATTTT

j_gene: TRBJ2-5
v_gene: TRBV7-9
d_gene: .
abundance: .
CDR3aa: CASSLEDRYYQETQYF
CDR3nt: TGTGCCAGCAGCTTAGAGGACAGATATTACCAAGAGACCCAGTACTTC

j_gene: TRBJ1-2
v_gene: TRBV14
d_gene: TRBD1
abundance: .
CDR3aa: CASSPRDRDFYGYTF
CDR3nt: TGTGCCAGCAGCCCCCGGGACAGGGACTTCTATGGCTACACCTTC

j_gene: TRBJ2-3
v_gene: TRBV18
d_gene: TRBD2
abundance: .
CDR3aa: CASSGSGSSTDTQYF
CDR3nt: TGTGCCAGCTCAGGTAGCGGGAGTAGCACAGATACGCAGTATTTT

j_gene: TRBJ1-2
v_gene: TRBV9
d_gene: TRBD1
abundance: .
CDR3aa: CASSARGGTGDYYGYTF
CDR3nt: TGTGCCAGCAGCGCACGAGGCGGGACAGGGGATTACTATGGCTACACCTTC